This passage covers 27 T cell receptor beta chains from one sample sequenced in a study of shared clonotypes between healthy human individuals. It was CD45RO-negative cells, positively selected for CCR7, that made up naive CD8 cells, with terminally differentiated effector memory CD45RA+ cells excluded. Measured with immunoSEQ multiplex PCR; TCRdb has only the in-frame clones, and not every one. The sample has around 1,900,000 clones; about 94% are singletons. Sequences were obtained from naive CD8+ T cells from PBMCs. These receptor sequences come from a man aged 18 to 35 in good health. Some clones in this sample may be carry-over from other donors' samples.

This chain joins TRBV19 and TRBJ2-7; TRBD1 matches 7 bases. The CDR3 loop spans 15 amino acids. With 3 bases clipped from V and 1 base from J, the junction kept 6 bases outside the gene matches. The germline V gene has CDR1 LNHDA and CDR2 SQIVND (reference sequence). CDR3: CASSMGQKISYEQYF. The CDR3 DNA sequence: TGTGCCAGTAGTATGGGACAGAAAATTTCCTACGAGCAGTACTTC. The full variable domain, with the rest looked up from reference TRBV19 and TRBJ2-7, is DGGITQSPKYLFRKEGQNVTLSCEQNLNHDAMYWYRQDPGQGLRLIYYSQIVNDFQKGDIAEGYSVSREKKESFPLTVTSAQKNPTAFYLCASSMGQKISYEQYFGPGTRLTVT.

The rearrangement uses TRBV7-8 and TRBJ1-1, with D tentatively TRBD1 (6 bases). The CDR3 sequence is 16 residues long. Trimming left V 10 bases short and J 0 bases short, with 21 bases between. CDR1 and CDR2 (germline): SGHVS, FQNEAQ. The DNA of the CDR3 is TGTGCCACCACTTCTCGAGGACAGACCGTGAACACTGAAGCTTTCTTT. Protein product: CATTSRGQTVNTEAFF. The entire variable domain, with the rest obtained from reference TRBV7-8 and TRBJ1-1, is as follows: GAGVSQSPRYKVAKRGQDVALRCDPISGHVSLFWYQQALGQGPEFLTYFQNEAQLDKSGLPSDRFFAERPEGSVSTLKIQRTQQEDSAVYLCATTSRGQTVNTEAFFGQGTRLTVV.

V is TRBV15 and J is TRBJ2-3; D possibly corresponds to TRBD1 (6 bases). The CDR3 contains 15 residues. Trimming pared 5 bases from V and 1 base from J, leaving 13 bases between. Germline assignment: CDR1 LNHNV and CDR2 YYDKDF (reference sequence). DNA of the CDR3: TGTGCCACCAGCGGGACAACCCGCGGCACAGATACGCAGTATTTT. As protein: CATSGTTRGTDTQYF.

The chain joins TRBV5-1 to TRBJ2-7; possibly TRBD1 for D (6 bases). Germline CDR1 SGHRS, CDR2 YFSETQ. There are 12 residues in the CDR3. V was cut by 3 bases and J by 10 bases, with 14 bases left in between. Here the CDR3 reads CASSSTEGQQYF. CDR3 bases: TGCGCCAGCAGCTCCACTGAGGGACAACAGTACTTC.

V gene TRBV5-1 combines with J gene TRBJ2-7; possible D gene TRBD1, 6 bases. Germline V gives CDR1 SGHRS, CDR2 YFSETQ. Between the trimmed V and J ends, which lost 2 bases and 2 bases, there was a span of 17 bases. This CDR3 is built from 16 residues. CDR3 amino acids: CASSFFGTRVPYEQYF. DNA of the CDR3: TGCGCCAGCAGCTTTTTTGGGACACGTGTTCCCTACGAGCAGTACTTC. The full variable domain, in which reference TRBV5-1 and TRBJ2-7 provide the parts outside the CDR3, is KAGVTQTPRYLIKTRGQQVTLSCSPISGHRSVSWYQQTPGQGLQFLFEYFSETQRNKGNFPGRFSGRQFSNSRSEMNVSTLELGDSALYLCASSFFGTRVPYEQYFGPGTRLTVT.

This chain uses TRBV28 with TRBJ1-6; TRBD1 matches 8 bases. The germline V gene encodes CDR1 MDHEN and CDR2 SYDVKM. This CDR3 region has 14 residues. Trimming took 4 bases from V and 14 from J; bases not matched to a gene: 10. The CDR3 is CASSYRPGQATLHF. DNA for the CDR3: TGTGCCAGCAGTTATCGACCGGGACAGGCCACCCTCCACTTT.

The V and J genes are TRBV7-9 and TRBJ2-1, with D possibly matching TRBD2 (6 bases). The V gene's germline CDR1 is SEHNR and CDR2 FQNEAQ (reference sequence). V dropped 5 bases and J dropped 4 bases, with 18 bases sitting between them. The CDR3 covers 16 residues. The CDR3, as DNA: TGTGCCAGCAGCCTGGCTGGCGGGGATCCGTACAATGAGCAGTTCTTC. As protein: CASSLAGGDPYNEQFF.

The CDR3 spells CASSLGVTGILDTQYF. The CDR3 DNA is TGTGCCAGCAGCTTGGGGGTTACGGGAATTCTTGATACGCAGTATTTT. The chain combines TRBV5-4 with TRBJ2-3, with a weak D call TRBD2 (5 bases). CDR3 length: 16 amino acids. CDR1 is SGHNT and CDR2 is YYREEE in the germline V gene (reference sequence). V was clipped by 0 bases and J by 6 bases, with 17 bases between them.

V is TRBV10-3 and J is TRBJ1-1; 7 bases are shared with TRBD1. The CDR3 contains 14 residues. The J segment lost 6 bases and the V segment lost 3 bases, leaving 7 bases of the junction unmatched. The germline CDR1 and CDR2 sequences are ENHRY and SYGVKD. CDR3 coding DNA: TGTGCCATCAGTGAACCCGACAGGGACCCTGAAGCTTTCTTT. Translating it yields CAISEPDRDPEAFF.

This rearrangement joins TRBV28 to TRBJ2-7; D ambiguous. The length of the CDR3 is 15 residues. V was trimmed by 5 bases and J by 9 bases, leaving 23 bases between them. Germline CDR1 and CDR2: MDHEN and SYDVKM. For the CDR3, the DNA is TGTGCCAGCAGTCTCTCCCTAGACGTTCCATCGCGGCAGTACTTC. The encoded protein is CASSLSLDVPSRQYF.

V is TRBV15 and J is TRBJ2-7; D is ambiguous. The CDR3 contains 16 residues. The germline V gene has CDR1 LNHNV and CDR2 YYDKDF (reference sequence). The V end was cut by 0 bases, the J end by 0 bases, with 12 bases between. CDR3 nucleotides: TGTGCCACCAGCAGAGATCGAAACAGAGCCTCCTACGAGCAGTACTTC. Protein: CATSRDRNRASYEQYF.

As for this clone: This same CDR3 is encoded by further DNA sequences in the sample. V gene TRBV9 combines with J gene TRBJ2-5; D not resolved. The germline V gene encodes CDR1 SGDLS and CDR2 YYNGEE. There are 14 residues in the CDR3. Trimming stripped 0 bases from V and 5 bases from J, with 11 bases between. The CDR3 reads CASSVGGLQETQYF. The CDR3 DNA sequence: TGTGCCAGCAGCGTAGGCGGTCTACAGGAGACCCAGTACTTC. Looking up the rest from reference TRBV9 and TRBJ2-5 gives the full variable domain: DSGVTQTPKHLITATGQRVTLRCSPRSGDLSVYWYQQSLDQGLQFLIQYYNGEERAKGNILERFSAQQFPDLHSELNLSSLELGDSALYFCASSVGGLQETQYFGPGTRLLVL.

As concerns this clone: Distinct nucleotide sequences in the sample also encode this CDR3. The CDR3 DNA sequence: TGCGCCAGCAGCCAAGAGGGCGGTTACGAGCAGTACTTC. Translating gives CASSQEGGYEQYF. The V call is TRBV4-3, the J call TRBJ2-7; D gene unclear. Germline lookup yields CDR1 LGHNA and CDR2 YSLEER. The V gene lost 0 bases and the J gene lost 4 bases, with 7 bases spanning the gap. The CDR3 runs to 13 residues.

The chain couples TRBV16 to TRBJ1-2; maybe TRBD1 (5 bases). This CDR3 comprises 15 residues. The germline gives CDR1 KGHSY, CDR2 FQNENV. Trimming pared 0 bases from V and 6 bases from J, leaving 14 bases between. The CDR3 is CASSQSLRGEDGYTF. CDR3 coding DNA: TGTGCCAGCAGCCAATCGTTGCGGGGGGAGGATGGCTACACCTTC.

In regard to this clone: The same CDR3 can be traced to other DNA sequences in this sample. The rearrangement uses TRBV4-3 and TRBJ1-1; 8 bases line up with TRBD1. The CDR3 length is 13 residues. In germline, CDR1 is LGHNA, CDR2 YSLEER. V was pared by 4 bases and J by 5 bases, with 3 bases of the junction left unmatched. DNA of the CDR3: TGCGCCAGCAGCCCTGACAGGGGAACTGAAGCTTTCTTT. It specifies CASSPDRGTEAFF.

The chain couples TRBV5-6 to TRBJ2-3, with a possible D match to TRBD1 (7 bases). V dropped 3 bases and J dropped 6 bases, with 23 bases sitting between them. Germline V gene lookup returns CDR1 SGHDT and CDR2 YYEEEE. The CDR3 is 17 residues long. Here the CDR3 reads CASSSSPGGIFVDTQYF. CDR3 DNA sequence: TGTGCCAGCAGCTCGTCCCCAGGGGGGATATTCGTCGATACGCAGTATTTT.

To note about this clone: This specimen includes other DNA sequences encoding the same CDR3. The chain combines TRBV6-1 with TRBJ1-5, with 11 bases that match TRBD1. Germline assignment: CDR1 MNHNS and CDR2 SASEGT. V was clipped by 2 bases and J by 7 bases; unmatched bases: 1. The CDR3 covers 14 residues. The CDR3 loop reads CASSEWTGGQPQHF. Written as DNA, the CDR3 is TGTGCCAGCAGTGAATGGACAGGGGGCCAGCCCCAGCATTTT.

The chain employs TRBV30 and TRBJ2-1; D not resolved. Germline V gene lookup returns CDR1 GTSNPN and CDR2 SVGIG (reference sequence). Trimming took 4 bases from V and 0 from J, leaving 10 bases between them. This CDR3 spans 14 amino acids. The CDR3 loop reads CAWMVLGSYNEQFF. The CDR3 bases are TGTGCCTGGATGGTGCTTGGCTCCTACAATGAGCAGTTCTTC. Full variable domain (missing parts from reference TRBV30 and TRBJ2-1): SQTIHQWPATLVQPVGSPLSLECTVEGTSNPNLYWYRQAAGRGLQLLFYSVGIGQISSEVPQNLSASRPQDRQFILSSKKLLLSDSGFYLCAWMVLGSYNEQFFGPGTRLTVL.

This clone was seen a single time. This chain connects TRBV12-5 to TRBJ2-1; no definite D call. CDR1 is LGHNT and CDR2 is FRNRAP in the germline V gene. The CDR3 loop spans 14 amino acids. V lost 6 bases and J 0 bases, leaving 9 bases between the germline ends. CDR3 DNA: TGTGCTAGTGGCTCATCCCCCTCCTACAATGAGCAGTTCTTC. Protein sequence: CASGSSPSYNEQFF.

The V and J genes are TRBV28 and TRBJ2-7; possibly TRBD2 for D (6 bases). V lost 5 bases and J 3 bases, leaving 29 bases between the germline ends. The CDR3 is 19 residues long. Per the germline V gene, CDR1 is MDHEN and CDR2 is SYDVKM. The CDR3 here is CASSPTPAFEGLRNYEQYF. The CDR3 DNA sequence: TGTGCCAGCAGTCCAACACCCGCGTTCGAGGGACTTCGAAACTACGAGCAGTACTTC.

The chain couples TRBV2 to TRBJ2-7; possibly TRBD2 for D (6 bases). CDR1 and CDR2 (germline): SNHLY, FYNNEI. This CDR3 has 12 residues. Trimming took 10 bases from V and 4 from J, leaving 14 bases between them. CDR3 sequence (DNA): TGTGCCATATTAGTAGCGGATTACGAGCAGTACTTC. This encodes CAILVADYEQYF.

The DNA for the CDR3 is TGTGCCAGCACCGGGACAGGGGATGGGGGTGGCTACACCTTC. Protein: CASTGTGDGGGYTF. The chain has TRBV28 and TRBJ1-2, with 10 bases fitting TRBD1. After removal of 7 bases from V and 7 bases from J, the junction contained 9 bases not matched to a gene. CDR3 length: 14 residues. The germline V gene has CDR1 MDHEN and CDR2 SYDVKM.

This chain connects TRBV5-6 to TRBJ2-2; 8 bases are a match to TRBD2. Germline assignment: CDR1 SGHDT and CDR2 YYEEEE. The CDR3 extends over 16 amino acids. Trimming at V came to 4 bases and at J to 1 base, leaving 6 bases not matched to a gene. In DNA form, the CDR3 reads TGTGCCAGCAGCACAAACGGGAGGGTGAACACCGGGGAGCTGTTTTTT. This sequence encodes CASSTNGRVNTGELFF.

This clone was seen only once. V usage is TRBV7-3 and J usage is TRBJ2-1, with TRBD2 matching 9 bases. CDR1 and CDR2 from the germline V gene are SGHTA and FQGTGA. V lost 2 bases and J lost 9; bases outside the gene matches: 8. The CDR3 loop spans 15 amino acids. CDR3 region: CASSLEAGGVGEQFF. The CDR3, as DNA: TGTGCCAGCAGCTTAGAGGCGGGAGGGGTAGGTGAGCAGTTCTTC. Using reference TRBV7-3 and TRBJ2-1 for the parts outside the CDR3, the full variable domain is GAGVSQTPSNKVTEKGKYVELRCDPISGHTALYWYRQSLGQGPEFLIYFQGTGAADDSGLPNDRFFAVRPEGSVSTLKIQRTERGDSAVYLCASSLEAGGVGEQFFGPGTRLTVL.

V usage is TRBV27 and J usage is TRBJ1-1; D might be TRBD1 (5 bases). V was shortened by 3 bases and J by 8 bases, with 13 bases between the two germline ends. CDR3 length: 13 amino acids. In germline, CDR1 is MNHEY, CDR2 SMNVEV (reference sequence). CDR3 in amino acids: CASSFSGRLEAFF. CDR3 sequence (DNA): TGTGCCAGCAGTTTTTCGGGACGGCTAGAAGCTTTCTTT.

The chain employs TRBV7-6 and TRBJ1-2, with D possibly TRBD1 on 5 matching bases. The germline V gene encodes CDR1 SGHVS and CDR2 FNYEAQ. V lost 5 bases, J lost 4 bases, and 20 bases lay in between. The CDR3 has 16 amino acids. The CDR3 coding sequence is TGTGCCAGCAGCCTAGAACGGCCGGGGCAGATCTATGGCTACACCTTC. The encoded protein is CASSLERPGQIYGYTF.

This sequence joins TRBV10-1 and TRBJ2-4; 9 nucleotides line up with TRBD1. Germline V gene lookup returns CDR1 WNHNN and CDR2 SYGVQD (reference sequence). This CDR3 is 15 amino acids long. Trimming at V came to 4 bases and at J to 0 bases, leaving 1 base not matched to a gene. The CDR3 DNA reads as TGCGCCAGCAGTGGGACAGGGGTAGCCAAAAACATTCAGTACTTC. Its protein product is CASSGTGVAKNIQYF.